A single TCR beta chain is shown here with its context. TCRdb reprocessed the 5' RACE reads and reports one entry per CDR3 protein, with no DNA. Its table records over 150,000 distinct CDR3 sequences. Germline CDR1 and CDR2: LNHNV and YYDKDF (reference sequence). CDR3 length: 14 residues. This sample was included in a study of monozygotic twins with inflammatory bowel disease. This chain joins TRBV15 and TRBJ2-3; as DNA is missing, the TRBD1 call by TCRdb cannot be tested. The sample comprised blood. This clonotype was sampled from a human donor with ulcerative colitis or Crohn's disease, or a healthy co-twin of an affected twin (not recorded which). The CDR3: CATSRVRATDTQYF.